This T cell receptor beta chain was identified in a study of radiotherapy plus CTLA-4 blockade in lung cancer. Study-wide background: Of the patients, about 20% showed objective responses and about 30% attained disease control. Study outcomes and limitations: The study found tumor-derived TCR clones expanded in blood after radiotherapy plus ipilimumab.

Looked up from germline, CDR1 is MNHNY and CDR2 is SVGAGI (reference sequence). V was cut by 9 bases and J by 1 base, with 10 bases left in between. The CDR3 totals 12 residues. The protocol was immunoSEQ multiplex PCR, while the TCRdb copy is restricted to in-frame clones and leaves out a portion. The repertoire includes tens of thousands of clones, around 70% of them detected once, and about 3.5% sits in the top ten. Concerning this clone itself: What it recognizes is unknown.

Patients with chemo-refractory metastatic non-small-cell lung cancer received focal radiation plus CTLA-4 blockade with ipilimumab. This TCR was sampled from a human donor with non-small cell lung cancer who had stable disease on radiotherapy plus ipilimumab. The rearrangement links TRBV6-6 to TRBJ2-7; unclear D gene. The sample was peripheral blood, taken from a patient treated with radiotherapy plus ipilimumab. The DNA of the CDR3 is TGTGCCAGTCAAGACGGGTCCTACGAGCAGTACTTC. Translating gives CASQDGSYEQYF.